This TCR beta chain emerged from a study of T cell repertoires in cytomegalovirus infection. Study background: An indication of both CMV infection and matching HLA type came from public TCR beta signatures. Study-wide points: Based on cumulative public TCR beta family frequency, carriers of CMV plus the relevant HLA were identified. CMV-specific TCR beta clonotypes restricted by HLA-C dominated the ex vivo response.

TCRdb re-derived calls from the reads in MiXCR, one entry per CDR3 protein. The table lists about 360,000 distinct CDR3 sequences, around 18% of them singletons. At least ten counts were recorded for this clonotype. Its antigen remains unidentified. Sequencing was performed on PBMCs. The receptor was derived from a human donor in good health (CMV status not recorded). Some clones in this sample may be carry-over from other donors' samples.

As DNA, the CDR3 is TGTGCCAGCAGCTTAGCGCAGGGAGGTTCACCCCTCCACTTT. It yields the protein CASSLAQGGSPLHF. The chain carries TRBV7-6 and TRBJ1-6; the D gene is possibly TRBD1 (5 bases). CDR3 length equals 14 residues. The germline gives CDR1 SGHVS, CDR2 FNYEAQ. The germline V and J ends were trimmed by 0 bases and 9 bases, with 9 bases remaining between them.